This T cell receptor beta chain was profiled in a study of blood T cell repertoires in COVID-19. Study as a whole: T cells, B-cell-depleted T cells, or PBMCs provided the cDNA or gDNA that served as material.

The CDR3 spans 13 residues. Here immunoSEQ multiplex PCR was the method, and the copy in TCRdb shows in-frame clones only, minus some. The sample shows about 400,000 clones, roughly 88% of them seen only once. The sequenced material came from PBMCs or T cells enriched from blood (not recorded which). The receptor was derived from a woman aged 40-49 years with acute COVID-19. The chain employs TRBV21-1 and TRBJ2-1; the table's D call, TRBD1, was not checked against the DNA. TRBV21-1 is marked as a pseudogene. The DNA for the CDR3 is TGTGCCAGCCCCCGACAGGAGTACAATGAGCAGTTCTTC. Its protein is CASPRQEYNEQFF.